This T cell receptor beta chain was sequenced during a study of blood T cell repertoires in COVID-19. The overall study: COVID-19 samples, acute and convalescent, were from the United States, Italy and Spain.

Original handling: Using reference gene primer amplification, nucleated cell counts were estimated. Method: immunoSEQ multiplex PCR; TCRdb's copy keeps in-frame clones and lacks some. The D gene and trimming were derived from the DNA, and the V and J assignments and clone size from that table. Of tens of thousands of clones listed, roughly 90% are singletons. V shed 5 bases and J shed 5 bases, with 13 bases lying between them. CDR3 length: 14 residues. Germline CDR1 SGHAT, CDR2 FQNNGV. The chain recombines TRBV11-2 with TRBJ2-1; maybe TRBD1 (5 bases). Sample: peripheral blood. This clonotype originated in a human donor in a cohort sampled during active COVID-19. The CDR3 is CASSTLPTDNEQFF. CDR3 DNA sequence: TGTGCCAGCAGCACGCTCCCGACAGACAATGAGCAGTTCTTC.